These 30 T cell receptor beta chains were all obtained from the same sample, sequenced in a study of Graves' ophthalmopathy and Graves' hyperthyroidism. For repertoire sequencing, the TCR beta CDR3 regions were amplified from RNA transcripts. First-round RT-PCR used HTBI primers; second-round multiplex PCR followed. TCRdb passed the multiplex PCR reads through MiXCR, listing each CDR3 protein once. The sample consists of roughly 610,000 distinct CDR3 sequences, about 20% of them appearing once. Source material: peripheral blood. These receptor sequences come from a woman aged 18-35 years with stable Graves' hyperthyroidism. Some clones in this sample may be carry-over from other donors' samples.

CDR3 DNA: TGTGCCAGTACCCCAACTGACAGGGATGATACGCAGTATTTT. It yields the protein CASTPTDRDDTQYF. The rearrangement uses TRBV19 and TRBJ2-3; 7 positions agree with TRBD1. Germline CDR1 and CDR2: LNHDA and SQIVND (reference sequence). J lost 6 bases, V lost 7 bases, and 10 bases had no gene match. This CDR3 has 14 amino acids.

The chain joins TRBV15 to TRBJ2-5; no clear D. This CDR3 comprises 11 residues. Trimming pared 5 bases from V and 9 bases from J, leaving 10 bases between. Germline V gives CDR1 LNHNV, CDR2 YYDKDF (reference sequence). The CDR3 protein is CATSGKPAQYF. CDR3 bases: TGTGCCACCAGCGGGAAGCCGGCCCAGTACTTC.

This clonotype was seen at least ten times. The chain has TRBV15 and TRBJ2-5; TRBD1 or TRBD2 may be the D gene (5 bases each). This CDR3 has 15 amino acids. The germline V and J ends were trimmed by 0 bases and 2 bases, with 10 bases remaining between them. From germline, CDR1 is LNHNV and CDR2 YYDKDF (reference sequence). CDR3 protein: CATSREGPNQETQYF. CDR3 sequence (DNA): TGTGCCACCAGCAGAGAGGGACCGAATCAAGAGACCCAGTACTTC.

This chain joins TRBV11-1 and TRBJ1-2; 12 nucleotides agree with TRBD1. The CDR3 spans 15 residues. Per the germline V gene, CDR1 is SGHAT and CDR2 is FQDESV (reference sequence). V shed 5 bases and J 8 bases; nucleotides not matched to a gene: 9. The CDR3 reads CASSQRGQGANGYTF. The CDR3 region has the DNA TGTGCCAGCAGCCAACGGGGACAGGGGGCGAACGGCTACACCTTC.

This clonotype was seen repeatedly, ten times or more. The J gene is TRBJ1-1, the V gene TRBV7-3; perhaps TRBD1 as D (6 bases). There are 15 residues in the CDR3. V was shortened by 2 bases and J by 5 bases, with 15 bases between the two germline ends. CDR1 is SGHTA and CDR2 is FQGTGA in the germline V gene. The CDR3 is CASSLESGRGTEAFF. The CDR3 bases are TGTGCCAGCAGCTTAGAATCAGGGAGGGGGACTGAAGCTTTCTTT.

V usage is TRBV5-1 and J usage is TRBJ1-6; D is unresolved. This CDR3 spans 13 amino acids. V was pared by 4 bases and J by 10 bases, with 12 bases between. The germline CDR1 and CDR2 sequences are SGHRS and YFSETQ. DNA of the CDR3: TGCGCCAGCAGCCCGGCGATAGACTCACCCCTCCACTTT. Protein sequence: CASSPAIDSPLHF.

This clonotype was seen repeatedly, ten times or more. V gene TRBV20-1 combines with J gene TRBJ2-5; 10 bases match TRBD1. This CDR3 region has 13 residues. The V gene end was trimmed by 5 bases and the J gene end by 5 bases; junction bases not matched to a gene: 5. Germline V gene data show CDR1 as DFQATT and CDR2 as SNEGSKA (reference sequence). DNA for the CDR3: TGCAGTGCTCCGACAGGGGGCAGGGAGACCCAGTACTTC. This gives the protein CSAPTGGRETQYF.

Here the CDR3 DNA reads TGTGCCTCCCTCAGGTCTGGGGGGAACACCGGGGAGCTGTTTTTT. It is translated as CASLRSGGNTGELFF. The genes are TRBV30 and TRBJ2-2; D may correspond to TRBD1 or TRBD2 (5 bases each). CDR3 length: 15 amino acids. Per germline, CDR1 GTSNPN and CDR2 SVGIG (reference sequence). V lost 7 bases, J lost 1 base, and 16 bases lay in between.

A note on this clonotype: The CDR3 does not end in the conserved phenylalanine or tryptophan, so this is likely a read error. The J gene is TRBJ1-1, the V gene TRBV5-1; tentative D call: TRBD1 (5 bases). Deletions cut 4 bases from V and 6 bases from J, with 19 bases between. The CDR3 length is 15 residues. Germline V lookup: CDR1 SGHRS, CDR2 YFSETQ. The CDR3 region has the DNA TGCGCCAGCAGCCCGGCCGGGACTGGAATATCTGAAGCTTTCGTT. Its protein product is CASSPAGTGISEAFV.

The sample holds one count of this clonotype. The chain uses TRBV12-3 or TRBV12-4 and TRBJ2-7, with D maybe TRBD1 (6 bases). The germline V and J ends were trimmed by 5 bases and 5 bases, with 13 bases remaining between them. The CDR3 is 13 amino acids. The CDR3 coding sequence is TGTGCCAGCAGTGGGGTGACAGGCAACGAGCAGTACTTC. Protein sequence: CASSGVTGNEQYF.

This clonotype turned up a few times. The chain links TRBV29-1 to TRBJ2-7; 7 bases are a match to TRBD1. Germline lookup yields CDR1 SQVTM and CDR2 ANQGSEA. Trimming at V came to 4 bases and at J to 1 base, leaving 7 bases not matched to a gene. The CDR3 is 14 residues long. CDR3 nucleotide sequence: TGCAGCGTTGGAATGGAGACAGGGTCCTACGAGCAGTACTTC. Amino acid sequence: CSVGMETGSYEQYF.

The genes are TRBV13 and TRBJ2-7, with 10 bases aligning to TRBD1. CDR1 is PRHDT and CDR2 is FYEKMQ in the germline V gene (reference sequence). This CDR3 region has 18 residues. The V gene end was trimmed by 4 bases and the J gene end by 2 bases; junction bases not matched to a gene: 14. Here the CDR3 reads CASSSRDRGIGRTYEQYF. The CDR3 DNA reads TGTGCCAGCAGCTCCCGGGACAGGGGTATTGGGAGGACCTACGAGCAGTACTTC.

There are a few counts of this clonotype. The CDR3 spells CASRWDRIPTGELFF. The CDR3 DNA sequence: TGTGCCAGCAGGTGGGACAGGATCCCCACCGGGGAGCTGTTTTTT. The chain carries TRBV7-2 and TRBJ2-2; 8 bases agree with TRBD1. Per germline, CDR1 SGHTA and CDR2 FQGNSA. The CDR3 extends over 15 amino acids. The V and J ends lost 6 bases and 4 bases, in that order; junction bases with no gene match: 7.

This clonotype was observed at least ten times. The genes are TRBV11-2 and TRBJ1-2; D uncertain. Trimming stripped 5 bases from V and 3 bases from J, with 10 bases between. In germline, CDR1 is SGHAT, CDR2 FQNNGV. The CDR3 consists of 13 residues. The CDR3 protein is CASSPPMDYGYTF. CDR3 bases: TGTGCCAGCAGCCCGCCGATGGACTATGGCTACACCTTC.

Regarding this clonotype: Just one base apart from a much larger clone, this may be a read error. The chain employs TRBV2 and TRBJ2-7, with 8 bases identical to TRBD1. CDR3 size: 12 residues. Germline assignment: CDR1 SNHLY and CDR2 FYNNEI. J was trimmed by 6 bases and V by 7 bases; bases with no gene match: 5. CDR3 bases: TGTGCCAGCACCGGACAGGGTTGCGAGCAGTACTTC. Translation gives CASTGQGCEQYF.

This clonotype came up many times. The rearrangement links TRBV7-2 to TRBJ2-2; 10 nucleotides match TRBD2. The V and J ends lost 5 bases and 4 bases, in that order; junction bases with no gene match: 4. Germline V lookup: CDR1 SGHTA, CDR2 FQGNSA. The CDR3 is 15 residues long. The CDR3 reads CASSIRTSGTGELFF. As DNA, the CDR3 is TGTGCCAGCAGCATCAGGACTAGCGGCACCGGGGAGCTGTTTTTT.

This clonotype was picked up many times. V usage is TRBV2 and J usage is TRBJ2-7; the D is unclear. The germline CDR1 and CDR2 sequences are SNHLY and FYNNEI. CDR3 length: 12 residues. V gave up 6 bases and J gave up 4 bases, with 10 bases separating them. In nucleotides, the CDR3 is TGTGCCAGCAGGCTATACAGATACGAGCAGTACTTC. Its translation is CASRLYRYEQYF.

The sample holds many counts of this clonotype. The CDR3 here is CASSANDRISYEQYF. DNA of the CDR3: TGTGCCAGTAGTGCTAACGACAGGATCTCCTACGAGCAGTACTTC. The rearrangement uses TRBV19 and TRBJ2-7, with D tentatively TRBD1 (6 bases). Trimming left V 5 bases short and J 0 bases short, with 14 bases between. This CDR3 has 15 residues. Per germline, CDR1 LNHDA and CDR2 SQIVND (reference sequence).

This clonotype was seen repeatedly, ten times or more. The CDR3 DNA reads as TGTGCCAGCAGCCAAAAGTACATGAACACTGAAGCTTTCTTT. Its protein product is CASSQKYMNTEAFF. The chain recombines TRBV3-1 with TRBJ1-1; no definite D call. V was shortened by 2 bases and J by 0 bases, with 7 bases between the two germline ends. Per the germline V gene, CDR1 is LGHDT and CDR2 is YNNKEL (reference sequence). The CDR3 is 14 amino acids.

The chain is built from TRBV11-2 and TRBJ1-1, with D possibly TRBD1 on 5 matching bases. The CDR3 loop spans 15 amino acids. V lost 0 bases, J lost 3 bases, and 11 bases lay in between. Germline V gene lookup returns CDR1 SGHAT and CDR2 FQNNGV. The CDR3 sequence is CASSLEGTPDTEAFF. CDR3 in DNA: TGTGCCAGCAGCTTAGAAGGGACCCCGGACACTGAAGCTTTCTTT.

A few counts support this clonotype. The chain uses TRBV9 and TRBJ1-1; D gene uncertain. Germline V gives CDR1 SGDLS, CDR2 YYNGEE. Trimming stripped 1 base from V and 1 base from J, with 8 bases between. This CDR3 has 14 residues. DNA of the CDR3: TGTGCCAGCAGCGTAAGGTCTACGAACACTGAAGCTTTCTTT. Residues: CASSVRSTNTEAFF.

This clonotype was picked up many times. This chain connects TRBV3-1 to TRBJ1-3, with D perhaps matching TRBD1 (5 bases). V was trimmed by 8 bases and J by 1 base, leaving 12 bases between them. CDR3 length: 14 residues. The germline V gene encodes CDR1 LGHDT and CDR2 YNNKEL (reference sequence). The CDR3 is CASRRGLSGNTIYF. DNA for the CDR3: TGTGCCAGCCGGCGGGGGTTATCTGGAAACACCATATATTTT.

In its sample, this clonotype was seen many times. The rearrangement joins TRBV6-2 or TRBV6-3 to TRBJ2-6; a weak D match, TRBD2 (6 bases). CDR1 is MNHEY and CDR2 is SVGEGT in the germline V gene. V lost 7 bases, J lost 4 bases, and 17 bases lay in between. The CDR3 length is 16 residues. The CDR3 coding sequence is TGTGCCAGCATCCGGGACTCGGCTTTCGGGGCCAACGTCCTGACTTTC. Translating it yields CASIRDSAFGANVLTF.

This clonotype was detected ten times or more. The V call is TRBV11-2, the J call TRBJ1-6; D is unresolved. Germline assignment: CDR1 SGHAT and CDR2 FQNNGV. The CDR3 totals 14 residues. V lost 1 base and J lost 6, with 7 bases in between. The DNA for the CDR3 is TGTGCCAGCAGCTTAGGGGATTTTAATTCACCCCTCCACTTT. Amino acids: CASSLGDFNSPLHF.

This clonotype was observed a handful of times. CDR3 amino acids: CASSDIQYTEAFF. The CDR3 DNA follows: TGTGCCAGCTCAGATATTCAATACACTGAAGCTTTCTTT. The chain recombines TRBV18 with TRBJ1-1; no reliable D call. Germline V gene data show CDR1 as KGHSH and CDR2 as LQKENI. The CDR3 is made up of 13 amino acids. With 5 bases removed from V and 3 bases from J, the gap between germline ends came to 10 bases.

This clonotype was recorded at least ten times. V is TRBV30 and J is TRBJ2-5, with no clear D. Per germline, CDR1 GTSNPN and CDR2 SVGIG (reference sequence). This CDR3 has 15 residues. V shed 3 bases and J shed 4 bases, with 18 bases lying between them. CDR3 sequence reads: CAWSGSLADPETQYF. The CDR3 nucleotides are TGTGCCTGGAGCGGGTCTTTGGCGGACCCAGAGACCCAGTACTTC. Full variable domain (missing parts from reference TRBV30 and TRBJ2-5): SQTIHQWPATLVQPVGSPLSLECTVEGTSNPNLYWYRQAAGRGLQLLFYSVGIGQISSEVPQNLSASRPQDRQFILSSKKLLLSDSGFYLCAWSGSLADPETQYFGPGTRLLVL.

In its sample, this clonotype was seen a few times. This chain links TRBV5-1 with TRBJ1-3, with D hard to call. This CDR3 region has 13 residues. V lost 5 bases and J lost 5, with 11 bases in between. Germline-derived CDR1 and CDR2 are SGHRS and YFSETQ. The CDR3 bases are TGCGCCAGCAGAGACGCGAAGCGAAACACCATATATTTT. Amino acids: CASRDAKRNTIYF. Combining the CDR3 with reference TRBV5-1 and TRBJ1-3 gives the whole variable domain KAGVTQTPRYLIKTRGQQVTLSCSPISGHRSVSWYQQTPGQGLQFLFEYFSETQRNKGNFPGRFSGRQFSNSRSEMNVSTLELGDSALYLCASRDAKRNTIYFGEGSWLTVV.

The gene calls are TRBV7-2 and TRBJ1-5; 7 bases are a match to TRBD1. V lost 1 base, J lost 6 bases, and 3 bases stayed unmatched. The CDR3 has 14 residues. Germline lookup yields CDR1 SGHTA and CDR2 FQGNSA. The CDR3 reads CASSLGHRGQPQHF. The CDR3 DNA reads TGTGCCAGCAGCTTAGGGCACAGGGGTCAGCCCCAGCATTTT.

This clonotype was seen repeatedly, ten times or more. V is TRBV6-5 and J is TRBJ1-2; D remains unclear. Germline V gene sequence: CDR1 MNHEY, CDR2 SVGAGI. With 8 bases removed from V and 0 bases from J, the gap between germline ends came to 13 bases. The CDR3 loop spans 14 amino acids. The DNA for the CDR3 is TGTGCCAGCCGGATAGGGTCGACTAACTATGGCTACACCTTC. It yields the protein CASRIGSTNYGYTF.

This clonotype has a count of ten or more. V and J are TRBV20-1 and TRBJ1-5, with D maybe TRBD1 (6 bases). This CDR3 contains 13 residues. Looked up from germline, CDR1 is DFQATT and CDR2 is SNEGSKA (reference sequence). Between the trimmed V and J ends, which lost 5 bases and 5 bases, there was a span of 13 bases. The CDR3 loop reads CSALQGNDQPQHF. The CDR3 DNA follows: TGCAGTGCTTTACAGGGAAACGATCAGCCCCAGCATTTT.